The subject of this entry is one TCR beta chain. These data originate in a study of T and B cells in COVID-19 patients. BIOMED2 TRB-A/B primer pools were used in multiplex TRB PCR. TCRdb recomputed calls from the multiplex PCR reads with MiXCR, one row per CDR3 protein. The sample has 13,000 to 15,000 distinct CDR3 sequences; 25% to 30% are singletons. The CDR3 runs 13 residues. Trimming stripped 2 bases from V and 5 bases from J, with 9 bases between. CDR1 is MNHEY, CDR2 SVGAGI, per germline. TRB was amplified from approximately 250-500 ng of blood genomic DNA. This TCR derives from a human donor who had recovered from COVID-19. Material for sequencing was blood. This chain joins TRBV6-5 and TRBJ1-2, with D possibly matching TRBD1 (5 bases). The CDR3 coding sequence is TGTGCCAGCAGTTACAATGCAGGGTATGGCTACACCTTC. This encodes CASSYNAGYGYTF.